The sample holds many counts of the clone carrying this T cell receptor (beta chain). The antigen is unknown. These data come from a study of metastatic and nonmetastatic thyroid tumors. Study as a whole: Where malignant and benign thyroid patients were concerned, repertoires were compared across blood and tumor or nodule tissue.

The authors' processing: A distant-metastasis classifier for papillary thyroid cancer was built using CDR3 differences across clinicopathological groups. Through MiXCR, TCRdb re-clonotyped the PCR reads. TCRdb's processing, not the authors' own work, is the source of the V and J calls. The sample has tens of thousands of clones; roughly 13% are singletons. Patients were all untreated before their thyroid surgery. Findings of the study overall: In both blood and tumor samples, TCR beta diversity was reported significantly higher for malignant than benign nodules.

Germline lookup yields CDR1 MNHEY and CDR2 SMNVEV (reference sequence). The CDR3 sequence is 15 residues long. V lost 2 bases to trimming and J lost 3 bases, with 11 bases between them. The material sequenced was blood. The source of this sequence is a female donor with papillary thyroid cancer or a benign thyroid nodule (not recorded which). Some clones in this sample may be carry-over from other donors' samples. The chain carries TRBV27 and TRBJ2-1; possible D gene TRBD2, 5 bases. The CDR3 nucleotides read TGTGCCAGCAGTTTAGCTAGCCGGCACTACAATGAGCAGTTCTTC. Encoded protein: CASSLASRHYNEQFF.